The 12 T cell receptor beta chains below all came from one sample that was sequenced in a study of blood T cells in healthy people across ages. Using a J-beta primer mix together with a sample-barcoded 5' primer, a second PCR was run for roughly 7 to 11 cycles. Using its own MiXCR run on the 5' RACE reads, TCRdb lists one record per CDR3 protein. The repertoire holds 1.5 million to 2 million distinct CDR3 sequences, roughly 30% seen once, with approximately 7.7% in the top ten. The sequencing sample was made of blood. All receptors derive from a woman aged 25 to 39 in good health.

This sequence joins TRBV3-1 and TRBJ1-2, with TRBD1 as a possible D gene (6 bases). Per the germline V gene, CDR1 is LGHDT and CDR2 is YNNKEL (reference sequence). The CDR3 is made up of 17 amino acids. The V end was cut by 2 bases, the J end by 8 bases, with 24 bases between. For the CDR3, the DNA is TGTGCCAGCAGCCAACGCGTCGGGGGGCGTGGGAGTGGAGGCTACACCTTC. Amino acid sequence: CASSQRVGGRGSGGYTF.

This clonotype was recorded a few times. V and J are TRBV5-1 and TRBJ1-1; no clear D. The CDR3 length is 15 residues. The germline V gene encodes CDR1 SGHRS and CDR2 YFSETQ. V lost 4 bases and J 8 bases, leaving 21 bases between the germline ends. CDR3 residues: CASSEGSFEAQEAFF. Written as DNA, the CDR3 is TGCGCCAGCAGCGAGGGATCCTTTGAGGCCCAGGAAGCTTTCTTT.

This sequence joins TRBV14 and TRBJ1-2, with D possibly being TRBD1 (5 bases). This CDR3 has 13 amino acids. V dropped 2 bases and J dropped 3 bases, with 7 bases sitting between them. Germline lookup yields CDR1 SGHDN and CDR2 FVKESK. The CDR3 nucleotides read TGTGCCAGCAGCCAAAGCAGGGACTATGGCTACACCTTC. This codes for CASSQSRDYGYTF.

The gene calls are TRBV20-1 and TRBJ2-3, with D possibly TRBD2 on 6 matching bases. V was trimmed by 5 bases and J by 0 bases, leaving 12 bases between them. The germline gives CDR1 DFQATT, CDR2 SNEGSKA (reference sequence). This CDR3 has 14 amino acids. The chain's CDR3 is CSAFSGSSTDTQYF. The DNA of the CDR3 is TGCAGTGCTTTCAGCGGGTCTAGCACAGATACGCAGTATTTT.

This rearrangement joins TRBV27 to TRBJ2-1; 8 nucleotides match TRBD2. CDR3 length equals 16 residues. V shed 9 bases and J 3 bases; nucleotides not matched to a gene: 13. Germline lookup yields CDR1 MNHEY and CDR2 SMNVEV (reference sequence). DNA of the CDR3: TGTGCCAGTAAACTGGGGAGCGGGGGAGGCTACAATGAGCAGTTCTTC. Amino acids: CASKLGSGGGYNEQFF.

Here the CDR3 DNA reads TGTGCCAGCAGTACCTCTAGCGGGCAGTACGAGCAGTACTTC. Its protein product is CASSTSSGQYEQYF. J is TRBJ2-7 and V is TRBV28, with 8 bases that match TRBD2. Germline CDR1 reads MDHEN; CDR2 reads SYDVKM. This CDR3 spans 14 amino acids. The trim removed 5 bases at V and 4 bases at J, leaving 7 bases unmatched.

In regard to this clonotype: Possible read error: a much larger clone is one base away. The chain is built from TRBV7-9 and TRBJ2-1; 12 nucleotides agree with TRBD2. Judging by the DNA end, TRBJ2-7 fits better; the J call may be wrong. The CDR3 runs 15 residues. Germline CDR1 and CDR2: SEHNR and FQNEAQ (reference sequence). CDR3 region: CASSTRLAGETEQYF. The DNA of the CDR3 is TGTGCCAGCAGCACACGACTAGCGGGAGAAACCGAGCAGTACTTC.

The V call is TRBV6-5, the J call TRBJ2-3, with D perhaps being TRBD1 or TRBD2 (5 bases each). The CDR3 totals 14 residues. V was pared by 5 bases and J by 5 bases, with 14 bases between. Germline V CDR1 and CDR2: MNHEY, SVGAGI. For the CDR3, the DNA is TGTGCCAGCAGTCTCCGGGACCATAAAGATACGCAGTATTTT. Translating gives CASSLRDHKDTQYF.

This sequence joins TRBV14 and TRBJ1-2, with D perhaps TRBD1 (5 bases). Germline CDR1 is SGHDN and CDR2 is FVKESK. The V and J ends lost 2 bases and 8 bases respectively, with 12 bases between them. The CDR3 loop spans 13 amino acids. Here the CDR3 reads CASSQQGLGGYTF. The CDR3 bases are TGTGCCAGCAGCCAACAGGGCCTTGGCGGCTACACCTTC.

This sequence joins TRBV12-3 or TRBV12-4 and TRBJ1-6; no reliable D call. V lost 2 bases and J lost 7, with 9 bases in between. This CDR3 comprises 14 residues. CDR3 sequence reads: CASSLKGPNSPLHF. Written as DNA, the CDR3 is TGTGCCAGCAGTTTAAAGGGTCCCAATTCACCCCTCCACTTT.

This clonotype turned up a few times. This sequence joins TRBV7-6 and TRBJ1-4; D is undetermined. V lost 2 bases and J 0 bases, leaving 13 bases between the germline ends. The CDR3 has 17 amino acids. Per the germline V gene, CDR1 is SGHVS and CDR2 is FNYEAQ. The CDR3: CASSLTPAVSTNEKLFF. The CDR3 DNA follows: TGTGCCAGCAGCTTAACCCCGGCCGTTTCAACTAATGAAAAACTGTTTTTT.

The V gene is TRBV5-1, the J gene TRBJ2-1, with 12 bases fitting TRBD2. Germline-derived CDR1 and CDR2 are SGHRS and YFSETQ. CDR3 length equals 16 residues. The V and J ends lost 0 bases and 8 bases, in that order; junction bases with no gene match: 6. The CDR3 loop reads CASSLERLAGGHEQFF. CDR3 in DNA: TGCGCCAGCAGCTTGGAGCGGCTAGCGGGGGGGCATGAGCAGTTCTTC.